What follows describes a single T cell receptor beta chain. This clonotype was recorded many times. Its antigen is currently not known. No much larger clone exists at a distance of one base, and base qualities are not known. Ophthalmopathy patients had moderately to severely active disease, Clinical Activity Score of at least 3, NOSPECS grade of at least 4, and duration under 3 months. Patients with uncontrolled infections, other autoimmune diseases, pregnancy or lactation were excluded. Diagnoses relied on clinical symptoms, serum thyroxine and TRAb, thyroid ultrasound and orbital computed tomography. Ficoll-Paque density gradient centrifugation was used to isolate PBMCs from under 11 ml of fresh peripheral blood. Total RNA was extracted with Trizol reagent, and quality was checked on an Agilent 2100 Bioanalyzer. The data originate from a study of T cells in Graves' hyperthyroidism and ophthalmopathy (dated by TCRdb to between 2019 and 2020). Notes on the research overall: Peripheral blood was sampled at the time of initial diagnosis, prior to any treatment. The paper reports TCR Vbeta CDR3 sequencing of some 140 peripheral blood samples: around 45 ophthalmopathy, around 80 hyperthyroidism and around 17 progressor patients. Prospective prediction of ophthalmopathy was tested in an independent validation cohort of fewer than 20 hyperthyroidism patients and 15 to 17 patients who later progressed to ophthalmopathy. Following sampling, methimazole starting at 30 mg daily was given to hyperthyroidism patients, and high-dose intravenous methylprednisolone was given to ophthalmopathy patients. To identify distinguishing TCR V-J signatures, a discovery cohort of 95 to 100 patients was used, comprising under 45 with Graves' ophthalmopathy and 57 with stable Graves' hyperthyroidism. In about 6 Graves' hyperthyroidism patients, the study also compared T-cell repertoires from thyroid tissue with T-cell repertoires from blood. The roughly 91 discovery patients were randomly divided into training and test sets at a 7:3 ratio. Here is what the overall study found, with its caveats: A model built on a 13 V-J signature distinguished ophthalmopathy from stable hyperthyroidism, reaching approximately 89% sensitivity and approximately 83% specificity in cross-validation and 80%/75% in testing. No statistical method was used to set the sample size in advance, and investigators knew the group allocation. In validation, the model predicted progression to ophthalmopathy with roughly 70% sensitivity and 72% to 85% specificity, a median of 6.5 months before onset. Most expanded thyroid clonotypes (frequency above 0.001) were also detected in blood, suggesting blood repertoires may reflect thyroid immune responses.

Amplification of TCR beta CDR3 regions was carried out from RNA transcripts. For the first round of RT-PCR on the TCR CDR3, the HTBI primer set was used together with the Qiagen OneStep RT-PCR kit. A second multiplex PCR round built the libraries, followed by size selection and purification. The libraries were sequenced on an Illumina HiSeq2000 using paired-end 100 bp reads. In the original analysis: Raw data were processed with SOAPnuke, discarding reads with adapters, uncalled bases, mean Phred below 15, or no exact constant-primer or identifier match. High-quality paired reads were merged with COPE v1.2.5, and unique nucleotide sequences were defined as clonotypes. MiTCR v1.1 was used to align clonotypes to the IMGT TRBV, TRBD and TRBJ reference segments. The analysis included only V-J combinations with a frequency above 0.0001, which together covered roughly 99% of the repertoires. The TCS score was defined as F50 (clonal expansion) divided by E x V (chaos), with BLOSUM62-based TCRdist calculated between CDR3 peptides within each V-J. Welch's t-statistics and random forest reduced approximately 520 V-J features to about 12, which were used in a naive Bayes classifier (R e1071). Using fastp trimming at Q25 and MiXCR clonotype assembly, TCRdb reanalyzed the public sequencing data and kept in-frame beta chains. Rows are unified per CDR3 protein, each entry keeping the most common DNA and genes. TCRdb, not the original authors, processed these V and J calls. This sample has about 520,000 distinct CDR3 sequences in its table, and roughly a quarter of those were observed once. The top ten constitute over 9% of the sample.

A distance of 10 bases separates the germline ends of V and J, which lose 3 bases and 5 bases respectively. The germline V gene gives CDR1 as MGHDK and CDR2 as SYGVNS. The CDR3, cysteine through phenylalanine, is 13 amino acids long. The only DNA kept is the CDR3, 39 bases in frame from the first base. The material sequenced was blood. The sequence came from a young woman with Graves' ophthalmopathy. The rearranged segments are TRBV25-1 and TRBJ2-5, with a tentative D call of TRBD1 or TRBD2, each matching 5 bases. The nucleotides read TGTGCCAGCAGTGATGGGGACCGGGAGACCCAGTACTTC. Translated, it gives CASSDGDRETQYF.